The T cell receptor (beta chain) described here comes from a study of post-analysis software for immune sequencing data. Prepared TCR beta cDNA libraries contained unique molecular identifiers. T cells numbering roughly 0.95 to 11 million gave rise to about 490,000 cDNA molecules. Each CDR3 protein gets one entry after TCRdb re-called the PCR reads with MiXCR. The sample holds a few hundred thousand distinct CDR3 sequences, around 34% seen once. Sequences were obtained from blood. This clonotype was obtained from a girl aged 10-17 years with multiple sclerosis.

The CDR3 region is CSARDRGGNKLADSYEQYF. CDR3 DNA sequence: TGCAGTGCTAGAGATCGAGGGGGAAACAAACTAGCGGACTCCTACGAGCAGTACTTC. V is TRBV20-1 and J is TRBJ2-7; 8 nucleotides align to TRBD2. This CDR3 region has 19 residues. With 0 bases clipped from V and 0 bases from J, the junction kept 16 bases outside the gene matches. Germline CDR1 and CDR2: DFQATT and SNEGSKA (reference sequence).